Below, 8 T cell receptor beta chains from the same sample are listed, as sequenced in a study of response to subunit inactivated influenza vaccine. TCRdb processed the RT-PCR reads anew with MiXCR; each CDR3 protein has one entry. The sample lists a few hundred thousand distinct CDR3 sequences, 12% occurring once. The specimen comprised non-naive T cells sorted from PBMCs, sampled 14 days before vaccination. These receptors all come from a man aged 45 to 65 who received an inactivated influenza vaccine.

This clonotype showed up just a few times. The chain joins TRBV12-3 or TRBV12-4 to TRBJ2-3; D possibly corresponds to TRBD1 (6 bases). The CDR3 is 13 residues long. Trimming removed 10 bases at V and 4 bases at J, with 15 bases between. Here the CDR3 DNA reads TGTGCCATCACCAGGGGTGGGGCAGATACGCAGTATTTT. The encoded protein is CAITRGGADTQYF.

J is TRBJ1-2 and V is TRBV9, with D hard to call. The CDR3 extends over 12 amino acids. V was clipped by 0 bases and J by 6 bases, with 6 bases between them. Germline lookup yields CDR1 SGDLS and CDR2 YYNGEE. The CDR3 is CASSVDGDGYTF. CDR3 bases: TGTGCCAGCAGCGTAGACGGCGATGGCTACACCTTC.

Ten or more counts support this clonotype. The rearrangement links TRBV5-1 to TRBJ2-2, with TRBD1 matching 7 bases. In germline, CDR1 is SGHRS, CDR2 YFSETQ. This CDR3 comprises 16 residues. Trimming removed 1 base from V and 4 bases from J; junction bases left unmatched: 7. CDR3 loop: CASSLTTGAATGELFF. CDR3 in DNA: TGCGCCAGCAGCTTGACCACAGGGGCCGCCACCGGGGAGCTGTTTTTT.

Only a few counts were recorded for this clonotype. The J gene is TRBJ2-5, the V gene TRBV4-2; D is ambiguous. CDR1 and CDR2 from the germline V gene are LGHNA and YNFKEQ. V lost 1 base, J lost 9 bases, and 21 bases lay in between. This CDR3 region has 16 residues. The CDR3 here is CASSQGAFAAPLAQYF. In DNA, the CDR3 is TGTGCCAGCAGCCAAGGGGCTTTCGCGGCCCCCTTAGCCCAGTACTTC.

This clonotype showed up just a few times. This chain uses TRBV10-3 with TRBJ2-1; 7 nucleotides line up with TRBD2. Germline lookup yields CDR1 ENHRY and CDR2 SYGVKD. The CDR3 loop spans 14 amino acids. Germline trimming cut 10 bases from V and 5 bases from J; bases unmatched to any gene: 11. The CDR3 loop is CATTGLVGDNEQFF. The DNA of the CDR3 is TGTGCCACCACCGGACTAGTGGGGGACAATGAGCAGTTCTTC.

This clonotype was detected many times. This chain connects TRBV30 to TRBJ1-1, with D perhaps matching TRBD1 (6 bases). CDR3 length: 14 residues. Trimming pared 0 bases from V and 1 base from J, leaving 9 bases between. The V gene's germline CDR1 is GTSNPN and CDR2 SVGIG (reference sequence). The CDR3: CAWSVQGGNTEAFF. The CDR3 DNA reads as TGTGCCTGGAGTGTACAAGGGGGGAACACTGAAGCTTTCTTT.

Only a few counts were recorded for this clonotype. The genes are TRBV12-3 or TRBV12-4 and TRBJ1-1, with D possibly being TRBD1 (5 bases). The V and J ends lost 4 bases and 8 bases respectively, with 17 bases between them. This CDR3 is built from 14 residues. CDR3 residues: CASSWDPDWGEAFF. The CDR3 region has the DNA TGTGCCAGCAGTTGGGACCCCGATTGGGGCGAAGCTTTCTTT.

The chain has TRBV11-2 and TRBJ2-3, with a possible D match to TRBD2 (6 bases). There are 16 residues in the CDR3. The V end lost 6 bases, the J end lost 3 bases, and 19 bases lay between the germline ends. The germline V gene encodes CDR1 SGHAT and CDR2 FQNNGV. The CDR3 sequence: CASRRFRGSRTDTQYF. DNA of the CDR3: TGTGCCAGCAGGAGGTTCCGGGGGAGCAGGACAGATACGCAGTATTTT.